This T cell receptor beta chain appears in the sequencing data of a study of T cell changes during pregnancy in multiple sclerosis. TCRdb's table, derived via immunoSEQ multiplex PCR, lists solely in-frame clones and lacks some. The table includes approximately 44,000 clones, approximately 90% detected once. The CDR3 runs 14 residues. V gave up 3 bases and J gave up 0 bases, with 8 bases separating them. CDR1 and CDR2 (germline): SNHLY, FYNNEI. The V and J genes are TRBV2 and TRBJ2-5; D gene unclear. The sample was CD4+ T cells from peripheral blood mononuclear cells, taken before pregnancy. This clonotype was sampled from a female donor with multiple sclerosis, enrolled in a pregnancy study. The CDR3 DNA reads as TGTGCCAGCAGTGACAGTCGCTACCAAGAGACCCAGTACTTC. Its translation is CASSDSRYQETQYF.